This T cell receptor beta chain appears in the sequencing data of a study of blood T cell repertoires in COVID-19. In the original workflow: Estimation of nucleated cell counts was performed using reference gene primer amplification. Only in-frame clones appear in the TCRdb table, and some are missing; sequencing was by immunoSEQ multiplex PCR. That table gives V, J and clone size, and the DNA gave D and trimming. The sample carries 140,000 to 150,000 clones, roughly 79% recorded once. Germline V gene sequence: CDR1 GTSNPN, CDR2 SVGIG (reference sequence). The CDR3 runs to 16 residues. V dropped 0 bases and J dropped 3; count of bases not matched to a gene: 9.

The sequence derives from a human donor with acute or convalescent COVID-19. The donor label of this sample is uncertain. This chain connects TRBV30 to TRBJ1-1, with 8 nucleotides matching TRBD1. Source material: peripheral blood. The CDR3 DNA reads TGTGCCTGGAGTGTAGGGGTGACAGGGGTGGACACTGAAGCTTTCTTT. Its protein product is CAWSVGVTGVDTEAFF.